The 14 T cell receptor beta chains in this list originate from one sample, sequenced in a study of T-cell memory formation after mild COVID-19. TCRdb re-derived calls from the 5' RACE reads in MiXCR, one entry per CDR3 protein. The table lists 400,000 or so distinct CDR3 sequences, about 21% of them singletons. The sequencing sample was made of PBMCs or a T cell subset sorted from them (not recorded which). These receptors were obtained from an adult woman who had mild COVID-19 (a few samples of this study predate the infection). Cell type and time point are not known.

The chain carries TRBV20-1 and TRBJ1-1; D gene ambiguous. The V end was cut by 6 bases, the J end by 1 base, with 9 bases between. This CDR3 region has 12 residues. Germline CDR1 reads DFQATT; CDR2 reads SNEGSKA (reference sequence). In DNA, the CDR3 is TGCAGTGCAACAGCTGGGAACACTGAAGCTTTCTTT. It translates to CSATAGNTEAFF.

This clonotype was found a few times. This CDR3 is CASSRTGGGYGYTF. The CDR3, as DNA: TGTGCCAGCTCGCGGACAGGGGGGGGTTATGGCTACACCTTC. The genes are TRBV7-9 and TRBJ1-2; TRBD1 agrees at 10 bases. This CDR3 has 14 amino acids. CDR1 and CDR2 (germline): SEHNR, FQNEAQ (reference sequence). Trimming took 8 bases from V and 5 from J; bases not matched to a gene: 8.

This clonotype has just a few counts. The CDR3 region is CSALGQGANEQYF. The DNA for the CDR3 is TGCAGCGCTCTGGGACAGGGGGCCAACGAGCAGTACTTC. This rearrangement joins TRBV29-1 to TRBJ2-7; 12 positions agree with TRBD1. The germline CDR1 and CDR2 sequences are SQVTM and ANQGSEA. The V gene end was trimmed by 7 bases and the J gene end by 5 bases; junction bases not matched to a gene: 6. There are 13 residues in the CDR3.

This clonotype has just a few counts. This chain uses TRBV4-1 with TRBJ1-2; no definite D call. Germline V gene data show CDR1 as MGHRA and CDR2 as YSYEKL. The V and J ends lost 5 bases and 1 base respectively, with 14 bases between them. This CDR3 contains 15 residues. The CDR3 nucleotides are TGCGCCAGCAGCGATAAGCCAGTTCTTAACTATGGCTACACCTTC. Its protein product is CASSDKPVLNYGYTF.

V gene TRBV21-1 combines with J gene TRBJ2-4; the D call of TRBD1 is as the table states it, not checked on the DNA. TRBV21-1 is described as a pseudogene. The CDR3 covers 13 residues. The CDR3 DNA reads TGTGCCAGCAGCAAAAGACAGGAAAACATTCAGTACTTC. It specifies CASSKRQENIQYF.

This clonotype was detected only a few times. The CDR3 is CASSQVSYSPRETQYF. As DNA, the CDR3 is TGTGCCAGCAGCCAAGTTAGTTACTCTCCACGAGAGACCCAGTACTTC. The chain is built from TRBV3-1 and TRBJ2-5; D is undetermined. The V gene's germline CDR1 is LGHDT and CDR2 YNNKEL (reference sequence). V was pared by 1 base and J by 4 bases, with 16 bases between. This CDR3 has 16 amino acids.

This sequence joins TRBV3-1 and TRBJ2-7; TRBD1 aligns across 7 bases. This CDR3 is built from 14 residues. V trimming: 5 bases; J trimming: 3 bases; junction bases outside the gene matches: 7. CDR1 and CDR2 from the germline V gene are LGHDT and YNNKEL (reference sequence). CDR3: CASSTPRGIYEQYF. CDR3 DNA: TGTGCCAGCAGCACACCCAGGGGGATCTACGAGCAGTACTTC.

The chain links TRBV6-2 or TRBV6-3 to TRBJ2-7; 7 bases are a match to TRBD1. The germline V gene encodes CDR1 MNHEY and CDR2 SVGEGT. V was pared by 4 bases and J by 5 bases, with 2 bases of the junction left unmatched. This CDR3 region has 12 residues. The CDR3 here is CASSWGQNEQYF. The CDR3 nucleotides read TGTGCCAGCAGTTGGGGACAGAACGAGCAGTACTTC.

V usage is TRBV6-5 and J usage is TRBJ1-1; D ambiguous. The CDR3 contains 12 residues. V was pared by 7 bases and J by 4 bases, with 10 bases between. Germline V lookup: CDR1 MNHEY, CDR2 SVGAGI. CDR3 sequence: CASKDGSTEAFF. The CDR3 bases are TGTGCCAGCAAAGATGGGAGCACTGAAGCTTTCTTT.

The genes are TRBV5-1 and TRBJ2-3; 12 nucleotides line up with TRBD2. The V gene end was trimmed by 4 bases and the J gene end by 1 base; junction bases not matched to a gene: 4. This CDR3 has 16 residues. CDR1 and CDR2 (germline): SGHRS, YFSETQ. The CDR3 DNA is TGCGCCAGCAGCCTAGCGGGAGGGCCGGGCACAGATACGCAGTATTTT. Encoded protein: CASSLAGGPGTDTQYF.

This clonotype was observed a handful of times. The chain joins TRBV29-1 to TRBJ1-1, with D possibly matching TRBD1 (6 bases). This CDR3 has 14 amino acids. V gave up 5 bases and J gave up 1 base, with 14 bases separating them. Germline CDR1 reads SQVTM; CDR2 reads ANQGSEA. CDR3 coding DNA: TGCAGCGTTCACTATAGGACAGAGAACACTGAAGCTTTCTTT. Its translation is CSVHYRTENTEAFF.

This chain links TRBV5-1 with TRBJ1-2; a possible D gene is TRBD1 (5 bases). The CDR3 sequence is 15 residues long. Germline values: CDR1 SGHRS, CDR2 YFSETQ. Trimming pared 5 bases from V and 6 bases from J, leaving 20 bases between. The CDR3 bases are TGCGCCAGCAGGCTGTCTGGGGCGTCAGACCATGGCTACACCTTC. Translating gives CASRLSGASDHGYTF.

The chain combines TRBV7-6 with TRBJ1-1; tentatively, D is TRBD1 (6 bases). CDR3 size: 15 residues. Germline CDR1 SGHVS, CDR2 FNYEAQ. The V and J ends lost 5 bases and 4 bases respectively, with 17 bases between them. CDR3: CASSPRGPTGTEAFF. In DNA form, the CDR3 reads TGTGCCAGCAGCCCCAGGGGCCCCACGGGCACTGAAGCTTTCTTT. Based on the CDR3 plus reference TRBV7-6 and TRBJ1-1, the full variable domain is GAGVSQSPRYKVTKRGQDVALRCDPISGHVSLYWYRQALGQGPEFLTYFNYEAQQDKSGLPNDRFSAERPEGSISTLTIQRTEQRDSAMYRCASSPRGPTGTEAFFGQGTRLTVV.

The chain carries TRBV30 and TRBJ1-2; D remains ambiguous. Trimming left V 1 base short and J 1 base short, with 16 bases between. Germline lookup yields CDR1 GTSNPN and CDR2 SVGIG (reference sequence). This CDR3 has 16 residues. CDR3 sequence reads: CAWSDQFGRVNYGYTF. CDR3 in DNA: TGTGCCTGGAGTGATCAGTTTGGGCGGGTTAACTATGGCTACACCTTC.